The source of this T cell receptor beta chain is a study of T cells in lung cancer brain metastases. Germline CDR1 MDHEN, CDR2 SYDVKM. The CDR3 loop spans 15 amino acids. V lost 5 bases and J 8 bases, leaving 20 bases between the germline ends. Repertoires were generated with immunoSEQ multiplex PCR, while TCRdb's copy carries only in-frame clones and drops some. In the table there are several thousand clones, under 90% of which are singletons. General observations from the study: Few clones were shared between paired lesions (mean Morisita roughly 0.23); most were lesion-specific. DNA fragmentation in FFPE samples may have prevented full retrieval of the infiltrating T cell repertoire.

Turning to this clone: What it binds is not known.

V gene TRBV28 combines with J gene TRBJ2-3; D is undetermined. The sequenced sample was tumor tissue from a brain metastasis. The TCR sequence derives from a woman in her fifties or sixties with non-small cell lung cancer that had spread to the brain. CDR3 sequence (DNA): TGTGCCAGCAGTCCCCCTCTTGGACCGGCGAGTACGCAGTATTTT. Translated: CASSPPLGPASTQYF.